The T cell receptor (beta chain) under discussion was sequenced for a study of blood T cell repertoires in COVID-19. Whole-study context: The United States, Italy and Spain provided the acute and convalescent COVID-19 samples.

Only in-frame clones appear in the TCRdb table, and some are missing; sequencing was by immunoSEQ multiplex PCR. The sample records around 250,000 clones, roughly four fifths being singletons. The V end was cut by 1 base, the J end by 3 bases, with 10 bases between. The V gene's germline CDR1 is LNHDA and CDR2 SQIVND (reference sequence). This CDR3 comprises 15 residues. The chain has TRBV19 and TRBJ1-5; D is undetermined. Sequenced input: peripheral blood. This TCR was recovered from a woman between 18 and 29 years old with acute or convalescent COVID-19. CDR3 DNA sequence: TGTGCCAGTAGTATAGTGGGGAGTGTCAATCAGCCCCAGCATTTT. Amino acids: CASSIVGSVNQPQHF.